The rows below give T cell receptor beta chains drawn from one sample of a study of blood T cell repertoires in COVID-19. Profiling relied on immunoSEQ multiplex PCR, and the TCRdb table lists in-frame clones only, not all of them. The sample records fewer than 350,000 clones, 70% to 90% being singletons. Sequenced: PBMCs or T cells enriched from blood (not recorded which). Every receptor here comes from a man aged 25-45 years who had recovered from COVID-19. CDR3s include the opening cysteine and the closing phenylalanine or tryptophan. Fields, in order: D gene, J gene, clone size, V gene, CDR3 protein, CDR3 DNA. D genes are given only for firm matches. A clone size is listed for some rows: how often the clone was seen (once, few, many), or a class if it is expanded.

D: .; J: TRBJ2-6; size: once; V: TRBV7-2; CDR3: CASMKLEAGANVLTF; DNA: TGTGCCAGCATGAAACTAGAGGCTGGGGCCAACGTCCTGACTTTC
D: TRBD1; J: TRBJ2-7; size: .; V: TRBV7-2; CDR3: CASSDRGFEQYF; DNA: TGTGCCAGCAGCGACAGGGGGTTCGAGCAGTACTTC
D: TRBD1; J: TRBJ1-5; size: .; V: TRBV6-6; CDR3: CASSPPDRGLLWPQHF; DNA: TGTGCCAGCAGTCCCCCAGACAGGGGCCTTTTGTGGCCCCAGCATTTT
D: .; J: TRBJ1-6; size: once; V: TRBV19; CDR3: CASSIVADSPLHF; DNA: TGTGCCAGTAGTATAGTAGCAGATTCACCCCTCCACTTT
D: TRBD1; J: TRBJ2-5; size: .; V: TRBV7-9; CDR3: CASSSRDRVVETQYF; DNA: TGTGCCAGCAGCTCCCGGGACAGGGTGGTCGAGACCCAGTACTTC
D: .; J: TRBJ2-7; size: .; V: TRBV5-1; CDR3: CASSLEQAGTYEQYF; DNA: TGCGCCAGCAGCTTGGAACAAGCAGGAACCTACGAGCAGTACTTC
D: .; J: TRBJ1-1; size: .; V: TRBV29-1; CDR3: CSVTWGAEAFF; DNA: TGCAGCGTGACATGGGGGGCTGAAGCTTTCTTT
D: .; J: TRBJ1-2; size: .; V: TRBV6-5; CDR3: CASRLTGLYGYTF; DNA: TGTGCCAGCAGATTGACAGGCCTCTATGGCTACACCTTC
D: .; J: TRBJ1-1; size: .; V: TRBV7-2; CDR3: CASSLAAAIGTEAFF; DNA: TGTGCCAGCAGCTTAGCGGCAGCCATCGGGACTGAAGCTTTCTTT
D: .; J: TRBJ2-2; size: .; V: TRBV9; CDR3: CASSTSPGELFF; DNA: TGTGCCAGCAGCACTAGCCCCGGGGAGCTGTTTTTT
D: TRBD2; J: TRBJ2-3; size: .; V: TRBV11-1; CDR3: CASSPTSGLRTDTQYF; DNA: TGTGCCAGCAGCCCCACTAGCGGGCTCCGCACAGATACGCAGTATTTT
D: .; J: TRBJ2-7; size: .; V: TRBV30; CDR3: CAWREGEYAYEQYF; DNA: TGTGCCTGGAGAGAGGGGGAATATGCCTACGAGCAGTACTTC
D: TRBD1; J: TRBJ1-2; size: few; V: TRBV18; CDR3: CASSPGTGGYYGYTF; DNA: TGTGCCAGCTCACCGGGGACAGGGGGTTACTATGGCTACACCTTC
D: TRBD1; J: TRBJ2-3; size: .; V: TRBV11-1; CDR3: CASSLRDRSTDTQYF; DNA: TGTGCCAGCAGCTTACGGGACAGGTCCACAGATACGCAGTATTTT
D: TRBD1; J: TRBJ2-2; size: .; V: TRBV18; CDR3: CASSPSQPRQGWTGELFF; DNA: TGTGCCAGCTCACCCAGCCAGCCGAGACAGGGATGGACCGGGGAGCTGTTTTTT
D: TRBD1; J: TRBJ1-2; size: .; V: TRBV4-1; CDR3: CASSHGQADGYTF; DNA: TGCGCCAGCAGCCATGGACAGGCGGATGGCTACACCTTC
D: .; J: TRBJ1-3; size: .; V: TRBV30; CDR3: CAWSVKRRYSTLSGNTIYF; DNA: TGTGCCTGGAGTGTTAAACGTCGTTACAGTACCCTCTCTGGAAACACCATATATTTT
D: TRBD1; J: TRBJ1-3; size: .; V: TRBV10-3; CDR3: CAISDPDRAGNTIYF; DNA: TGTGCCATCAGTGACCCGGACAGGGCTGGAAACACCATATATTTT
D: TRBD1; J: TRBJ1-1; size: .; V: TRBV7-9; CDR3: CASSLVPGQGRTEAFF; DNA: TGTGCCAGCAGCTTGGTCCCGGGACAGGGGAGAACTGAAGCTTTCTTT
D: .; J: TRBJ1-2; size: .; V: TRBV7-9; CDR3: CASSSSKGYGYTF; DNA: TGTGCCAGCAGCTCTTCTAAGGGGTACGGCTACACCTTC
D: TRBD1; J: TRBJ2-4; size: .; V: TRBV19; CDR3: CASSISTGAIQYF; DNA: TGTGCCAGTAGTATTTCGACAGGGGCGATTCAGTACTTC
D: TRBD1; J: TRBJ1-2; size: .; V: TRBV14; CDR3: CASSQDSGGTGYTF; DNA: TGTGCCAGCAGCCAAGACTCAGGGGGCACTGGCTACACCTTC